These 27 T cell receptor beta chains came from one sample sequenced in a study of blood T cells in healthy people across ages. With a J-beta primer mix and a sample-barcoded 5' primer, a second PCR ran about 7 to 12 cycles. TCRdb re-analysed the 5' RACE reads in MiXCR, keeping a single row per CDR3 protein. Of over a million distinct CDR3 sequences listed, 59% are singletons. Specimen: blood. These receptors all stem from a man between 18 and 35 years old in good health.

The chain uses TRBV4-1 and TRBJ2-1; 9 bases align to TRBD2. Germline V gene data show CDR1 as MGHRA and CDR2 as YSYEKL. The CDR3 contains 17 residues. V shed 3 bases and J 0 bases; nucleotides not matched to a gene: 6. CDR3 loop: CASSHRLAGNSYNEQFF. The CDR3 DNA follows: TGCGCCAGCAGCCACCGTCTAGCGGGGAACTCCTACAATGAGCAGTTCTTC.

This clonotype was recorded once. The chain joins TRBV5-1 to TRBJ2-3; TRBD2 matches 12 bases. There are 20 residues in the CDR3. Germline assignment: CDR1 SGHRS and CDR2 YFSETQ. V gave up 0 bases and J gave up 0 bases; unmatched junction bases: 11. Here the CDR3 DNA reads TGCGCCAGCAGCTTGGCAACTAGCGGGGGGCTAACCCCTAGCACAGATACGCAGTATTTT. It encodes CASSLATSGGLTPSTDTQYF.

This clonotype was observed a few times. The chain's CDR3 is CASSGAGQETQYF. CDR3 bases: TGTGCCAGCAGCGGAGCGGGCCAAGAGACCCAGTACTTC. V gene TRBV7-2 combines with J gene TRBJ2-5, with D tentatively TRBD2 (6 bases). With 5 bases removed from V and 1 base from J, the gap between germline ends came to 8 bases. Germline CDR1 reads SGHTA; CDR2 reads FQGNSA. This CDR3 is 13 amino acids long.

J is TRBJ2-5 and V is TRBV6-6, with D tentatively TRBD1 (5 bases). CDR1 MNHNY and CDR2 SVGAGI come from the germline V gene (reference sequence). V was pared by 5 bases and J by 2 bases, with 18 bases between. This CDR3 region has 16 residues. Written as DNA, the CDR3 is TGTGCCAGCAGTGCCCCAGGGTGGGCCCTTCAAGAGACCCAGTACTTC. This gives the protein CASSAPGWALQETQYF.

This clonotype was seen a few times. This rearrangement joins TRBV20-1 to TRBJ2-1; a possible D gene is TRBD2 (5 bases). Germline lookup yields CDR1 DFQATT and CDR2 SNEGSKA (reference sequence). The germline V and J ends were trimmed by 0 bases and 0 bases, with 9 bases remaining between them. The CDR3 runs 15 residues. The CDR3 region is CSARDLGSSYNEQFF. The CDR3 region has the DNA TGCAGTGCTAGAGATTTGGGGAGCTCCTACAATGAGCAGTTCTTC.

This clonotype was counted a few times. The chain combines TRBV11-2 with TRBJ2-3; no clear D gene. This CDR3 region has 16 residues. Trimming shortened V by 1 base and J by 2 bases, and 13 bases separated the two germline ends. CDR1 and CDR2 from the germline V gene are SGHAT and FQNNGV. The CDR3: CASSLALSYSTDTQYF. The CDR3 DNA reads as TGTGCCAGCAGCTTAGCGCTCTCCTACTCCACAGATACGCAGTATTTT.

A few counts support this clonotype. The DNA for the CDR3 is TGTGCCAGCAGGGAGGGATGGGAAAAACTGTTTTTT. The encoded protein is CASREGWEKLFF. This chain joins TRBV6-1 and TRBJ1-4; D call uncertain. The CDR3 spans 12 residues. V lost 6 bases and J 8 bases, leaving 10 bases between the germline ends. CDR1 is MNHNS and CDR2 is SASEGT in the germline V gene.

CDR3 nucleotides: TGTGCCAGCAGCATAGGAGGGCCCGATACGCAGTATTTT. Translating gives CASSIGGPDTQYF. V is TRBV11-3 and J is TRBJ2-3; maybe TRBD2 (6 bases). Germline V lookup: CDR1 SGHNT, CDR2 YENEEA. The CDR3 is 13 amino acids. V dropped 5 bases and J dropped 6 bases, with 12 bases sitting between them. The variable domain in full, with the rest retrieved from reference TRBV11-3 and TRBJ2-3, is EAGVVQSPRYKIIEKKQPVAFWCNPISGHNTLYWYLQNLGQGPELLIRYENEEAVDDSQLPKDRFSAERLKGVDSTLKIQPAELGDSAVYLCASSIGGPDTQYFGPGTRLTVL.

This chain connects TRBV4-1 to TRBJ2-7; TRBD1 might be the D (6 bases). The V end lost 3 bases, the J end lost 2 bases, and 20 bases lay between the germline ends. Per germline, CDR1 MGHRA and CDR2 YSYEKL. This CDR3 has 17 residues. The CDR3 here is CASSHSGTPISTYEQYF. In DNA form, the CDR3 reads TGCGCCAGCAGCCATTCCGGGACACCCATCTCAACCTACGAGCAGTACTTC.

The chain is built from TRBV6-2 or TRBV6-3 and TRBJ1-1; the D gene is possibly TRBD1 (6 bases). Germline V gives CDR1 MNHEY, CDR2 SVGEGT. This CDR3 contains 15 residues. Trimming removed 6 bases at V and 2 bases at J, with 16 bases between. The CDR3 sequence is CASREMGGLNTEAFF. DNA for the CDR3: TGTGCCAGCAGGGAGATGGGGGGGCTAAACACTGAAGCTTTCTTT.

CDR3 sequence (DNA): TGTGCCAGCAGTTTAGCGTTGGCTGAAACAGATACGCAGTATTTT. Protein: CASSLALAETDTQYF. This chain uses TRBV12-3 or TRBV12-4 with TRBJ2-3; D gene uncertain. V was clipped by 0 bases and J by 3 bases, with 10 bases between them. The CDR3 is made up of 15 amino acids.

A single count supports this clonotype. V is TRBV15 and J is TRBJ1-2; unclear D gene. The CDR3 length is 12 residues. Trimming cost V 1 base and J 4 bases, with 4 bases left between them. Germline-derived CDR1 and CDR2 are LNHNV and YYDKDF (reference sequence). CDR3 DNA: TGTGCCACCAGCAGAGCGTCCTATGGCTACACCTTC. Translation: CATSRASYGYTF.

The table lists this clonotype with a few counts. This chain connects TRBV4-3 to TRBJ1-2; the D gene is possibly TRBD1 (5 bases). CDR1 and CDR2 from the germline V gene are LGHNA and YSLEER. This CDR3 has 15 amino acids. The V gene lost 3 bases and the J gene lost 6 bases, with 17 bases spanning the gap. The DNA for the CDR3 is TGCGCCAGCAGCCAGGAGGGGCAGGGAGGAAATGGCTACACCTTC. This gives the protein CASSQEGQGGNGYTF.

The chain combines TRBV28 with TRBJ2-3, with D possibly matching TRBD1 (5 bases). Trimming stripped 5 bases from V and 3 bases from J, with 12 bases between. CDR3 length equals 14 residues. Germline loops: CDR1 MDHEN, CDR2 SYDVKM. The CDR3 DNA reads as TGTGCCAGCAGTCCCTCCCGGACAACAGATACGCAGTATTTT. It yields the protein CASSPSRTTDTQYF. The entire variable domain, with the rest obtained from reference TRBV28 and TRBJ2-3, is as follows: DVKVTQSSRYLVKRTGEKVFLECVQDMDHENMFWYRQDPGLGLRLIYFSYDVKMKEKGDIPEGYSVSREKKERFSLILESASTNQTSMYLCASSPSRTTDTQYFGPGTRLTVL.

The chain has TRBV20-1 and TRBJ2-1, with D perhaps matching TRBD2 (6 bases). CDR3 length: 12 residues. The germline V gene encodes CDR1 DFQATT and CDR2 SNEGSKA (reference sequence). Trimming stripped 7 bases from V and 7 bases from J, with 14 bases between. CDR3 sequence: CSVRDSFNEQFF. CDR3 bases: TGCAGTGTGCGGGATTCTTTTAATGAGCAGTTCTTC.

The chain carries TRBV7-6 and TRBJ1-3; 9 bases fit TRBD1. The CDR3 is 15 amino acids. Looked up from germline, CDR1 is SGHVS and CDR2 is FNYEAQ. V lost 5 bases and J lost 2; bases outside the gene matches: 4. The CDR3 DNA is TGTGCCAGCAGCATCGACAGGGGGACTGGAAACACCATATATTTT. Protein: CASSIDRGTGNTIYF.

CDR3 in amino acids: CASSPYPTSSYEQYF. CDR3 sequence (DNA): TGTGCCAGCAGCCCCTACCCGACTAGCTCCTACGAGCAGTACTTC. This chain uses TRBV14 with TRBJ2-7, with a possible D match to TRBD2 (6 bases). Per the germline V gene, CDR1 is SGHDN and CDR2 is FVKESK. CDR3 length: 15 residues. The ends were cut back, 4 bases at V and 0 bases at J, with 13 bases in the middle.

This chain connects TRBV7-9 to TRBJ2-7; TRBD1 aligns across 7 bases. This CDR3 comprises 14 residues. Germline V gives CDR1 SEHNR, CDR2 FQNEAQ (reference sequence). Trimming at V came to 1 base and at J to 11 bases, leaving 11 bases not matched to a gene. CDR3 sequence reads: CASSLGSRDSQEYF. CDR3 DNA sequence: TGTGCCAGCAGCTTAGGATCTAGGGACAGCCAGGAGTACTTC.

The chain is built from TRBV11-2 and TRBJ2-5; weak D call: TRBD1 (5 bases). The CDR3 is 14 residues long. Trimming removed 5 bases at V and 10 bases at J, with 20 bases between. Germline CDR1 and CDR2: SGHAT and FQNNGV. This CDR3 reads CASSPFRQGGDQYF. CDR3 DNA: TGTGCCAGCAGCCCTTTCCGTCAGGGTGGGGACCAGTACTTC.

This sequence joins TRBV4-1 and TRBJ1-2; D not certain. The germline V gene has CDR1 MGHRA and CDR2 YSYEKL. V shed 0 bases and J shed 5 bases, with 7 bases lying between them. The CDR3 loop spans 13 amino acids. The CDR3: CASSQDEAYGYTF. CDR3 in DNA: TGCGCCAGCAGCCAAGATGAGGCATATGGCTACACCTTC.

This chain uses TRBV4-3 with TRBJ1-1; D perhaps matches TRBD1 (5 bases). The V end lost 5 bases, the J end lost 6 bases, and 13 bases lay between the germline ends. The CDR3 is 13 residues long. CDR1 is LGHNA and CDR2 is YSLEER in the germline V gene. The CDR3 nucleotides are TGCGCCAGCAGCTTCCGGGGGGGGTCTGAAGCTTTCTTT. Translated, it gives CASSFRGGSEAFF.

The gene calls are TRBV7-2 and TRBJ2-7, with D possibly being TRBD2 (5 bases). V was trimmed by 5 bases and J by 2 bases, leaving 13 bases between them. The CDR3 has 14 residues. The germline gives CDR1 SGHTA, CDR2 FQGNSA. This CDR3 is CASSPYDGTYEQYF. CDR3 DNA: TGTGCCAGCAGCCCCTACGACGGGACCTACGAGCAGTACTTC. The full variable domain, in which reference TRBV7-2 and TRBJ2-7 provide the parts outside the CDR3, is GAGVSQSPSNKVTEKGKDVELRCDPISGHTALYWYRQSLGQGLEFLIYFQGNSAPDKSGLPSDRFSAERTGGSVSTLTIQRTQQEDSAVYLCASSPYDGTYEQYFGPGTRLTVT.

The J gene is TRBJ1-1, the V gene TRBV7-9; perhaps TRBD1 as D (5 bases). V lost 1 base to trimming and J lost 4 bases, with 13 bases between them. This CDR3 has 15 amino acids. Looked up from germline, CDR1 is SEHNR and CDR2 is FQNEAQ (reference sequence). In DNA, the CDR3 is TGTGCCAGCAGCTTAGACGGGGCCGGATTCACTGAAGCTTTCTTT. Protein: CASSLDGAGFTEAFF.

This clonotype was picked up one time. The chain combines TRBV2 with TRBJ2-1; 8 bases are a match to TRBD1. Trimming removed 9 bases from V and 3 bases from J; junction bases left unmatched: 7. The length of the CDR3 is 14 residues. The germline V gene has CDR1 SNHLY and CDR2 FYNNEI. CDR3 in DNA: TGTGCCAGGAGTTCCGGGACAGGCTACAATGAGCAGTTCTTC. It is translated as CARSSGTGYNEQFF.

The table lists this clonotype with a few counts. The genes are TRBV4-1 and TRBJ2-5; 7 bases fit TRBD1. The CDR3 spans 16 residues. V gave up 2 bases and J gave up 5 bases; unmatched junction bases: 11. Germline V gene data show CDR1 as MGHRA and CDR2 as YSYEKL. The CDR3 region has the DNA TGCGCCAGCAGCCAAAACCGGGACAGACCGCGGGAGACCCAGTACTTC. Amino acid sequence: CASSQNRDRPRETQYF.

The chain has TRBV24-1 and TRBJ2-5; unclear D gene. Trimming shortened V by 5 bases and J by 5 bases, and 14 bases separated the two germline ends. Germline V CDR1 and CDR2: KGHDR, SFDVKD. The CDR3 totals 14 residues. The CDR3: CATSVTWQEETQYF. The CDR3 DNA follows: TGTGCCACCAGTGTTACATGGCAGGAGGAGACCCAGTACTTC.

The chain recombines TRBV4-1 with TRBJ2-1; 7 bases align to TRBD2. The CDR3 runs to 13 residues. Germline-derived CDR1 and CDR2 are MGHRA and YSYEKL. V shed 0 bases, J shed 9 bases, and the junction held 2 bases outside the gene matches. CDR3 protein: CASSQDAGAEQFF. The CDR3 DNA follows: TGCGCCAGCAGCCAAGATGCGGGAGCTGAGCAGTTCTTC.